This T cell receptor (beta chain) was identified in a study of T cell changes during pregnancy in multiple sclerosis. This table comes from immunoSEQ multiplex PCR, and its TCRdb copy is limited to in-frame clones, with some not included. The table shows tens of thousands of clones, with about nine tenths occurring only once. CDR1 and CDR2 from the germline V gene are MNHEY and SMNVEV (reference sequence). The germline V and J ends were trimmed by 3 bases and 1 base, with 14 bases remaining between them. The CDR3 contains 16 residues. This chain connects TRBV27 to TRBJ2-3, with D tentatively TRBD1 (5 bases). The TCR was taken from a female donor with multiple sclerosis, enrolled in a pregnancy study. The source material was CD8+ T cells from peripheral blood mononuclear cells, sampled before pregnancy. CDR3 coding DNA: TGTGCCAGCAGTTTGTTCTCGGAAGGGGGCACAGATACGCAGTATTTT. It codes for CASSLFSEGGTDTQYF.